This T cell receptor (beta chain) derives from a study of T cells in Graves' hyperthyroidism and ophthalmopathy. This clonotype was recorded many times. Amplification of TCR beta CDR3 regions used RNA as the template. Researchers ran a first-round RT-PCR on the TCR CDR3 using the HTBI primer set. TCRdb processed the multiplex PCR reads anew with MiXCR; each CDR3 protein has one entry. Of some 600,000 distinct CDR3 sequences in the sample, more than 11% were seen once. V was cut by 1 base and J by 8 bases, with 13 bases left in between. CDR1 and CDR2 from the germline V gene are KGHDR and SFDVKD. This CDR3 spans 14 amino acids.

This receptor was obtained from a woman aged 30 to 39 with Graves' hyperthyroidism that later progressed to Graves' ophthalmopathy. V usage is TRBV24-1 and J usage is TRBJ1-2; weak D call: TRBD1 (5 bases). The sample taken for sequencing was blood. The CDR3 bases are TGTGCCACCAGTGATTTTACTCGATCAGGGGGCTACACCTTC. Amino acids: CATSDFTRSGGYTF.